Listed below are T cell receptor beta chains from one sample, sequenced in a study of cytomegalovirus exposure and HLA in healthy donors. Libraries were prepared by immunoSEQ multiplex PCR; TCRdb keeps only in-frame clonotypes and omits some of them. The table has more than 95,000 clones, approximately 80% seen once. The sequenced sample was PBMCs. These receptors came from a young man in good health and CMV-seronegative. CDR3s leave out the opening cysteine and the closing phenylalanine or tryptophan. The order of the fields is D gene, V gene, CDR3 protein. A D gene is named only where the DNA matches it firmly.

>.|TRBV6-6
ASRGGGELF
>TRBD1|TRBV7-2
ASNIKGAREQF
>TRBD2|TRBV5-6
ASSLWLAVVGELF
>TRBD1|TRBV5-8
ASSLEQGASSGANVLT
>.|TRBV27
ASSLYGRHTDTQY
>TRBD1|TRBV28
ASRVQGVGGYT
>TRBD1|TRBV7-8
ASSPDRGTYPSGNTIY
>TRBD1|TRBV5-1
ASSLDRGNSEQF
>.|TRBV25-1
ASSEPDSPRTEAF
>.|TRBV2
ASSEGIRATEAF
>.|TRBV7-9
SSSLKDSRNSPLH
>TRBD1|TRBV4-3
ASSQENQGAHSPLH
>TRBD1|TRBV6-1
ASSAPTGANLYGYT
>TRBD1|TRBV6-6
ASSRWDREDGYT
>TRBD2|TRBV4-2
ASSQDPSGASQDTQY
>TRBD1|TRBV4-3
ASSQVWDSQETQY
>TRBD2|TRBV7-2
ASSSSGGAWEQY
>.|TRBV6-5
ASTLDRSSGNTIY
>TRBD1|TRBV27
ASSTRTGNGYT
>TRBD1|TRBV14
ASSQRTGLNTEAF
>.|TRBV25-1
ASSVGRDMGKNIQY
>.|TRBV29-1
SVEGRNTEAF
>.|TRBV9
ASSVEVGGPYNEQF
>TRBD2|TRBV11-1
ASSPTSGARNEQF
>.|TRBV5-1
ASSLEPDFSSLEQY
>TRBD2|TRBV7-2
ASSYGAGVGEQY
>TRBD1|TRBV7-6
ASSLGAGTGSGNTIY
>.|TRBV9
ASSVVGKGGELF
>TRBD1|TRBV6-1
ASSEATTGGTSEQY
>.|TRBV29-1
SARQGEKLF
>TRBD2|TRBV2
ASRGQPGGKSYEQY
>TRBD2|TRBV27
ASTPRLAGGIGGDEQF
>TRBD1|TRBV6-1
ASSATGGTGELF
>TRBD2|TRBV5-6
ASSSGLAAETQY
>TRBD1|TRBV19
ASSGTGRIETQY
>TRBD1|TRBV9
ASSVEGTGGYGYT
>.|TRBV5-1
ASSLAARGPLGGTDTQY